Shown below are 20 T cell receptor beta chains from a single sample sequenced in a study of T cell changes during pregnancy in multiple sclerosis. Libraries were prepared by immunoSEQ multiplex PCR; TCRdb keeps only in-frame clonotypes and omits some of them. The table lists 55,000 to 85,000 clones, roughly 94% of them singletons. The source was peripheral blood, collected in the third trimester of pregnancy. These receptors came from a female donor with multiple sclerosis, enrolled in a pregnancy study.

This clone came up once. The chain employs TRBV6-5 and TRBJ2-4; the match to TRBD1 covers 10 bases. CDR3 length: 14 amino acids. Germline V gene data show CDR1 as MNHEY and CDR2 as SVGAGI. The junction had 6 bases not matched to a gene; V was cut back by 6 bases and J by 7 bases. The CDR3 reads CASSLGQGGNIQYF. CDR3 nucleotides: TGTGCCAGCAGCCTAGGACAGGGGGGTAACATTCAGTACTTC.

The chain uses TRBV6-5 and TRBJ2-5; tentatively, D is TRBD2 (7 bases). Per germline, CDR1 MNHEY and CDR2 SVGAGI. The V and J ends lost 7 bases and 2 bases respectively, with 14 bases between them. The CDR3 sequence is 14 residues long. For the CDR3, the DNA is TGTGCCAGCACCCTAGGGGGGGCACAAGAGACCCAGTACTTC. Amino acids: CASTLGGAQETQYF.

V and J are TRBV6-5 and TRBJ2-3, with 9 positions matching TRBD2. In germline, CDR1 is MNHEY, CDR2 SVGAGI. J was trimmed by 3 bases and V by 5 bases; bases with no gene match: 3. The CDR3 spans 14 residues. The CDR3, as DNA: TGTGCCAGCAGTGCGCGGGGGGGAACAGATACGCAGTATTTT. Its protein is CASSARGGTDTQYF.

CDR3 in amino acids: CASSYRDRGSGEQFF. The CDR3, as DNA: TGTGCCAGCAGTTACCGGGACAGGGGGTCCGGTGAGCAGTTCTTC. The J gene is TRBJ2-1, the V gene TRBV6-5; 11 bases are shared with TRBD1. Trimming cost V 2 bases and J 9 bases; bases outside gene matches: 6. The CDR3 is 15 residues long. CDR1 MNHEY and CDR2 SVGAGI come from the germline V gene.

The V and J genes are TRBV4-1 and TRBJ1-6; 12 positions match TRBD1. The CDR3 runs 15 residues. Unmatched junction bases numbered 5, after V lost 4 bases and J lost 10 bases. Germline CDR1 and CDR2: MGHRA and YSYEKL. The DNA of the CDR3 is TGCGCCAGCAGCCCGGGACAGGGGGCCGGCTCACCCCTCCACTTT. This sequence encodes CASSPGQGAGSPLHF.

V usage is TRBV10-2 and J usage is TRBJ2-7; D might be TRBD2 (5 bases). V lost 3 bases, J lost 5 bases, and 14 bases lay in between. Germline V lookup: CDR1 WSHSY, CDR2 SAAADI. The CDR3 has 14 amino acids. CDR3 nucleotide sequence: TGCGCCAGCAGTGAACGGGGAATAATCCACGAGCAGTACTTC. It codes for CASSERGIIHEQYF.

The chain combines TRBV5-1 with TRBJ2-7; maybe TRBD1 (5 bases). Trimming removed 2 bases from V and 3 bases from J, with 12 bases in between. This CDR3 is 14 amino acids long. Germline V CDR1 and CDR2: SGHRS, YFSETQ. The CDR3 region is CASSFQGKNYEQYF. CDR3 sequence (DNA): TGCGCCAGCAGCTTCCAGGGAAAGAACTACGAGCAGTACTTC.

The CDR3: CASSAGPSYEQYF. The CDR3 DNA reads TGTGCCAGCAGCGCTGGCCCCTCTTACGAGCAGTACTTC. This sequence joins TRBV7-2 and TRBJ2-7, with D uncertain. The V gene's germline CDR1 is SGHTA and CDR2 FQGNSA. Trimming removed 5 bases at V and 4 bases at J, with 12 bases between. The CDR3 is made up of 13 amino acids.

The chain uses TRBV9 and TRBJ1-6; D is uncertain. The ends were cut back, 0 bases at V and 8 bases at J, with 9 bases in the middle. Looked up from germline, CDR1 is SGDLS and CDR2 is YYNGEE. This CDR3 is 14 amino acids long. The CDR3 DNA reads TGTGCCAGCAGCGTAGTGGGGAGCGATTCACCCCTCCACTTT. Its translation is CASSVVGSDSPLHF.

V is TRBV6-4 and J is TRBJ1-6; 8 positions match TRBD1. CDR1 and CDR2 (germline): MRHNA, SNTAGT. The CDR3 runs to 14 residues. With V trimmed by 5 bases and J by 6 bases, 3 bases remained unmatched. The chain's CDR3 is CASSSGQGNSPLHF. In DNA form, the CDR3 reads TGTGCCAGCAGTTCCGGACAGGGTAATTCACCCCTCCACTTT.

The chain is built from TRBV7-2 and TRBJ1-4; TRBD1 aligns across 9 bases. The V and J ends lost 5 bases and 7 bases, in that order; junction bases with no gene match: 8. This CDR3 contains 15 residues. CDR1 is SGHTA and CDR2 is FQGNSA in the germline V gene. This chain's CDR3 is CASSPHRGRSEKLFF. The CDR3 DNA is TGTGCCAGCAGCCCTCACAGGGGGCGTAGTGAAAAACTGTTTTTT.

V usage is TRBV14 and J usage is TRBJ1-2; 7 bases agree with TRBD1. Germline CDR1 reads SGHDN; CDR2 reads FVKESK. The trim removed 4 bases at V and 1 base at J, leaving 6 bases unmatched. There are 15 residues in the CDR3. CDR3 sequence: CASSPSGTVNYGYTF. DNA of the CDR3: TGTGCCAGCAGCCCCTCCGGGACAGTTAACTATGGCTACACCTTC.

The chain links TRBV6-5 to TRBJ1-4; D gene ambiguous. CDR1 is MNHEY and CDR2 is SVGAGI in the germline V gene. V was clipped by 6 bases and J by 3 bases, with 14 bases between them. The CDR3 extends over 15 amino acids. This chain's CDR3 is CASRPRETANEKLFF. The CDR3 DNA reads TGTGCCAGCAGACCCCGGGAAACGGCTAATGAAAAACTGTTTTTT.

With regard to this clone: The same CDR3 can be traced to other DNA sequences in this sample. The rearrangement uses TRBV7-2 and TRBJ2-3, with 9 bases aligning to TRBD1. V was clipped by 5 bases and J by 0 bases; unmatched bases: 6. CDR3 length equals 16 residues. CDR1 is SGHTA and CDR2 is FQGNSA in the germline V gene. The CDR3 DNA reads as TGTGCCAGCAGCGCGAGACAGGGGGGGAGCACAGATACGCAGTATTTT. Translated: CASSARQGGSTDTQYF.

This clone was observed a few times. Other DNA variants within this sample encode the same CDR3. This rearrangement joins TRBV6-5 to TRBJ1-5, with D hard to call. V was trimmed by 2 bases and J by 2 bases, leaving 4 bases between them. The CDR3 is 13 residues long. Per the germline V gene, CDR1 is MNHEY and CDR2 is SVGAGI. CDR3 sequence reads: CASSYERNQPQHF. The CDR3 bases are TGTGCCAGCAGTTACGAGCGCAATCAGCCCCAGCATTTT.

The chain joins TRBV5-6 to TRBJ1-2; D not certain. This CDR3 contains 14 residues. Per the germline V gene, CDR1 is SGHDT and CDR2 is YYEEEE. V was pared by 2 bases and J by 4 bases, with 12 bases between. The CDR3 is CASSLGGGGYGYTF. For the CDR3, the DNA is TGTGCCAGCAGCTTAGGCGGAGGAGGCTATGGCTACACCTTC.

The J gene is TRBJ2-3, the V gene TRBV6-5, with 7 bases matching TRBD1. This CDR3 comprises 15 residues. The trim removed 5 bases at V and 3 bases at J, leaving 8 bases unmatched. The germline V gene has CDR1 MNHEY and CDR2 SVGAGI. The CDR3 DNA reads as TGTGCCAGCAGTGACTACAGGGGTGGTACAGATACGCAGTATTTT. This gives the protein CASSDYRGGTDTQYF.

The chain joins TRBV12-5 to TRBJ1-1; D gene unclear. V shed 1 base and J shed 4 bases, with 16 bases lying between them. The CDR3 extends over 16 amino acids. Germline V gene lookup returns CDR1 LGHNT and CDR2 FRNRAP. CDR3 protein: CASGLGRVVAGTEAFF. DNA of the CDR3: TGTGCTAGTGGTTTGGGGAGAGTGGTAGCCGGCACTGAAGCTTTCTTT.

This sequence joins TRBV19 and TRBJ1-1; maybe TRBD1 (5 bases). The germline V gene has CDR1 LNHDA and CDR2 SQIVND (reference sequence). The CDR3 loop spans 13 amino acids. The V end lost 10 bases, the J end lost 4 bases, and 16 bases lay between the germline ends. The CDR3 here is CATQTGGSTEAFF. The CDR3 DNA reads TGTGCCACCCAAACGGGGGGAAGCACTGAAGCTTTCTTT.

The CDR3 DNA reads TGTGCCAGCAGCTTGGGGGGCGGGGGGCCGGGAGAGACCCAGTACTTC. This encodes CASSLGGGGPGETQYF. The rearrangement joins TRBV5-4 to TRBJ2-5; 8 bases map to TRBD2. Looked up from germline, CDR1 is SGHNT and CDR2 is YYREEE (reference sequence). V shed 0 bases and J 4 bases; nucleotides not matched to a gene: 8. The CDR3 covers 16 residues.